This T cell receptor beta chain derives from a study of shared clonotypes between healthy human individuals (dated by TCRdb to 2018 to 2020). About the full investigation: The cohort included three men and a couple of women between 18 and 49 years of age. For each donor, CD4 naive and CD4 memory were each run on three plates, CD8 naive on two plates, and CD8 memory on one plate. To estimate repertoire size and how much clonotype sharing occurs between individuals, the study deeply sequenced the blood TCR repertoires of roughly 5 healthy adults. Libraries were prepared and TCR repertoires were sequenced by different laboratories using diverse techniques, in order to increase sequencing depth and limit assay-specific biases. Each donor's leukapheresis produced roughly between roughly 0.94 and 9.5 billion PBMCs. The paper as a whole reports these results and caveats: Sampling was restricted to blood, and TCR repertoires in tissue are likely to differ from TCR repertoires in blood. Sharing across a few donors was observed for about 5% of naive CD4, 3% to 3.5% of naive CD8, 2% to 2.5% of memory CD4, and over 0.3% of memory CD8 clonotypes. Clonotypes shared by all four sorted-subset donors showed higher generation probabilities than non-shared clonotypes. Because the study included only a small number of donors, the genetic and exposure-history diversity represented was limited. Pairwise subsampling indicated that sequencing depth was expected to affect the degree of clonotype sharing among donors. Naive subsets generally had larger estimated clonotype richness than memory subsets. Incomplete sequencing was indicated by rarefaction of sorted-subset datasets, despite the large sequencing depth.

Using the deep immunoSEQ assay, multiplex PCR amplified TCR CDR3 regions from genomic DNA. For each cell subset, the extracted genomic DNA was distributed evenly across all wells of several immunoSEQ 96-well plates, and each plate served as one replicate. For sorted subsets, each replicate PCR was loaded with approximately 190 ng genomic DNA, equivalent to 25,000 to 35,000 T cell genomes. Purified libraries were measured with a Qubit 3.0 fluorometer, size-checked on a Bioanalyzer 2100, and measured again with the KAPA Library Quantification kit. Every immunoSEQ 96-well plate was sequenced on a separate single-read 150-cycle Illumina NextSeq 550 flow cell. Concerning the study's data processing: The immunoSEQ output contained only junctional sequences without quality scores, so filtering could not match that applied to full-length reads. To assign V/J genes and CDR3, sequences were annotated using PyIR, a Python wrapper for IgBLAST v1.9, with IMGT germline references. Reads were filtered out if the reads had weak V/J assignments (E-value above 1e-6), no CDR3, stop codons, out-of-frame junctions, or ambiguous translated residues. V3J clonotypes were defined as sequences sharing an identical inferred V gene, J gene, and CDR3 amino acid sequence. The percentage overlap between two repertoires was calculated by dividing the number of shared unique clonotypes by the size of the smaller repertoire. Repertoire richness was assessed with RTK rarefaction, the Chao1 estimator, and Recon v2.1 estimates of unobserved clonotypes. Generation probabilities for all TCRbeta clonotypes obtained by the gDNA method from a handful of donors were computed using OLGA. The clones in this table, taken by TCRdb from immuneACCESS, are in-frame only. Not every clone is retained; where verified, under half of the shortfall comes from an unresolved V gene, and the cause of the rest is unknown. For V, J and clone size, that table is used; D and trimming come from the DNA. For this sample there are about 2.3 million clones; less than 95% appear just once. The ten largest account for more than 0.35% of the sample.

Per the germline V gene, SGDLS is the CDR1 and YYNGEE is the CDR2. At the junction V is shortened by 3 bases and J by 5 bases, with 12 bases in between. The CDR3 has 14 amino acids, counting the end cysteine and phenylalanine. This entry keeps only the CDR3 DNA: 42 bases, framed from base 1. Regarding this clone: Its recognized antigen is unknown. Per-base quality was not reported, and no clone a single base away is much larger than it.

The donors were healthy, HIV-negative adults with no recently reported acute infections or vaccinations. Only Caucasian adults living in Nashville, Tennessee, USA were represented among the donors. CD4+ T cells were enriched by magnetic negative selection; naive cells were then positively selected on CD45RA, and the negative fraction formed the memory subset. Blood was obtained by leukapheresis, after which PBMCs were separated by Ficoll-Histopaque density gradient centrifugation and cryopreserved in liquid nitrogen vapor phase. Analytical flow cytometry was used to check the purity and quantity of every magnetically sorted T cell population. Genomic DNA was isolated from every sorted fraction and measured by UV absorbance on a Nanodrop 2000c.

The receptor comes from a young man in good health. Some clones in this sample may be carry-over from other donors' samples. The chain is made from TRBV9 and TRBJ2-1; a weak D assignment points to TRBD1 (7 bases agree). Sequenced sample: naive CD4+ T cells from PBMCs. Taken with the paper, the label for cell subset or site translates to: CD45RA+ positively selected. The CDR3 protein: CASSATGRNNEQFF. The bases are TGTGCCAGCAGCGCGACAGGGAGGAACAATGAGCAGTTCTTC.